One and the same sample provided the 6 T cell receptor beta chains below, sequenced in a study of neoadjuvant anti-PD-1 for oral cavity cancer. Time point: after neoadjuvant nivolumab, at surgical resection. Clones were sequenced by immunoSEQ multiplex PCR, and TCRdb holds only the in-frame ones, with some missing. The sample lists approximately 7,800 clones; about 67% were seen once. This sample comprised PBMCs, obtained after nivolumab (anti-PD-1) treatment. Every receptor here comes from a person aged 35 to 85 with oral cavity squamous cell carcinoma.

The rearrangement links TRBV27 to TRBJ2-1; either TRBD1 or TRBD2 may fit D (6 bases each). This CDR3 region has 15 residues. Germline CDR1 is MNHEY and CDR2 is SMNVEV (reference sequence). CDR3 loop: CASSRGESTYNEQFF. DNA of the CDR3: TGTGCTTCGTCGAGGGGGGAGTCGACCTACAATGAGCAGTTCTTC.

The rearrangement uses TRBV7-2 and TRBJ1-2; D uncertain. CDR1 is SGHTA, CDR2 FQGNSA, per germline. The CDR3 spans 15 residues. Trimming removed 0 bases at V and 2 bases at J, with 10 bases between. The CDR3 region has the DNA TGTGCCAGCAGCTTAGCCGGGTCGGGGAACTATGGCTACACCTTC. Its translation is CASSLAGSGNYGYTF.

This rearrangement joins TRBV9 to TRBJ2-6; no clear D gene. Germline V gives CDR1 SGDLS, CDR2 YYNGEE. V was clipped by 4 bases and J by 2 bases, with 7 bases between them. The CDR3 has 14 residues. CDR3 sequence: CASSTRPGANVLTF. The DNA for the CDR3 is TGTGCCAGCAGCACCAGGCCTGGGGCCAACGTCCTGACTTTC.

The rearrangement joins TRBV4-3 to TRBJ1-4; 8 nucleotides line up with TRBD1. V lost 2 bases and J lost 8; bases outside the gene matches: 7. CDR3 length equals 15 residues. Germline V CDR1 and CDR2: LGHNA, YSLEER. As DNA, the CDR3 is TGCGCCAGCAGCCAATCGGGACAGGTGGGAGAAAAACTGTTTTTT. Translating it yields CASSQSGQVGEKLFF.

The chain combines TRBV12-1 with TRBJ1-5; TRBD1 is the table's D call and was not checked against the DNA. TRBV12-1 is a documented pseudogene. The CDR3 is 17 residues long. The DNA for the CDR3 is TGTGCCAGCAGCTTGGAGGGTCCGGGGACAGGGACTCAGCCCCAGCATTTT. This encodes CASSLEGPGTGTQPQHF.

V gene TRBV5-6 combines with J gene TRBJ2-1, with D possibly TRBD1 on 6 matching bases. V shed 0 bases and J shed 5 bases, with 6 bases lying between them. The germline gives CDR1 SGHDT, CDR2 YYEEEE. The CDR3 is 13 residues long. Written as DNA, the CDR3 is TGTGCCAGCAGCTTGGGGACAGACAATGAGCAGTTCTTC. Its translation is CASSLGTDNEQFF.